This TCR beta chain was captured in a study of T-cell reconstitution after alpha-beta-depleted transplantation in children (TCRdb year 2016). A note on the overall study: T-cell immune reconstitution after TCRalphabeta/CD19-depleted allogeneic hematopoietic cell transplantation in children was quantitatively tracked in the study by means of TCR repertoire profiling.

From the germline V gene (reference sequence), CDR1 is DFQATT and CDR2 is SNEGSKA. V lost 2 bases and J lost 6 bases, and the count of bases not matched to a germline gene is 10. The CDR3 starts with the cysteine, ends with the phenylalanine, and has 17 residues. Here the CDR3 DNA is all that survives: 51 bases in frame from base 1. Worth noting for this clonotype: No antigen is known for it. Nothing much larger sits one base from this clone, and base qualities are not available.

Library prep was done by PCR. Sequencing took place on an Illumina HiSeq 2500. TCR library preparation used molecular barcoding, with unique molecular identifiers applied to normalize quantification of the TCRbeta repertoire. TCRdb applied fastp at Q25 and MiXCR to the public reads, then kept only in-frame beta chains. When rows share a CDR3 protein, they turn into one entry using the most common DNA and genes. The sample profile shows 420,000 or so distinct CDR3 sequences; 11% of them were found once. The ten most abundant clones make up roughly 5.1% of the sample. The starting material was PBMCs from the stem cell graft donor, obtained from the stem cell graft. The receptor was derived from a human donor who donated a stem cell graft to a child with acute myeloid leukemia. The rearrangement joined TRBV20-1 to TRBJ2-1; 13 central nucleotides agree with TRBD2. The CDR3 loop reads CSARPALAGGPGNEQFF. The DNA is TGCAGTGCTAGACCAGCACTAGCGGGAGGGCCTGGCAATGAGCAGTTCTTC.